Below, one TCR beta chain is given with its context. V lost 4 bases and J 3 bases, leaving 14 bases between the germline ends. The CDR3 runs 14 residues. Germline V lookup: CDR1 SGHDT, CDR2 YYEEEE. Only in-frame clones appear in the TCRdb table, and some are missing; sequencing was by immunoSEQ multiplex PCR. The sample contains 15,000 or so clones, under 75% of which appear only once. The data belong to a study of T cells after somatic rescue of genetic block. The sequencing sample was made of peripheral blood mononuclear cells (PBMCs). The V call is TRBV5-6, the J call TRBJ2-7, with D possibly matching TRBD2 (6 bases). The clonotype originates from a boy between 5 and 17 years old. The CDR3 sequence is CASSQPSAVYEQYF. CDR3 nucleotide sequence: TGTGCCAGCAGCCAGCCTAGCGCGGTCTACGAGCAGTACTTC.